This TCR beta chain was retrieved from a study of T cells in Graves' hyperthyroidism and ophthalmopathy. Study-level findings and limits: Classification by a 13 V-J model distinguished ophthalmopathy from stable hyperthyroidism. Blood also carried most thyroid clonotypes expanded above 0.001.

In patients aged 18 to 65, hyperthyroidism was newly diagnosed, with duration under 2 months. Diagnoses were made from clinical symptoms, serum measures (thyroxine and TRAb), thyroid ultrasound and orbital computed tomography. On this clonotype itself: No antigen is known for it.

Template material for amplifying TCR beta CDR3 regions consisted of RNA transcripts. TCR CDR3 underwent first-round RT-PCR with the HTBI primer set. TCRdb re-derived calls from the multiplex PCR reads in MiXCR, one entry per CDR3 protein. The repertoire holds 300,000 to 450,000 distinct CDR3 sequences, with roughly 12% as singletons. Germline V gives CDR1 MNHEY, CDR2 SMNVEV (reference sequence). CDR3 size: 14 residues. Trimming left V 5 bases short and J 2 bases short, with 11 bases between. The sample consisted of blood. The chain employs TRBV27 and TRBJ2-3; perhaps D is TRBD1 or TRBD2 (6 bases each). This clonotype was obtained from a man aged 25 to 45 with Graves' hyperthyroidism that later progressed to Graves' ophthalmopathy. This CDR3 is CASSRGTNTDTQYF. The CDR3 coding sequence is TGTGCCAGCAGTCGCGGGACAAACACAGATACGCAGTATTTT.